One and the same sample provided the 21 T cell receptor beta chains below, sequenced in a study of control samples from healthy donors and cancer patients. Only in-frame clones appear in the TCRdb table, and some are missing; sequencing was by immunoSEQ multiplex PCR. The data hold tens of thousands of clones, with roughly nine tenths observed a single time. The specimen sequenced was blood. These receptors all stem from a woman in her fifties or sixties in good health.

This chain joins TRBV2 and TRBJ1-2; weak D call: TRBD1 (5 bases). The CDR3 length is 11 residues. With 3 bases removed from V and 8 bases from J, the gap between germline ends came to 7 bases. Germline V CDR1 and CDR2: SNHLY, FYNNEI. The CDR3 region is CASSEGGGYTF. CDR3 sequence (DNA): TGTGCCAGCAGTGAGGGGGGGGGCTACACCTTC.

The rearrangement uses TRBV7-3 and TRBJ2-1; no definite D call. This CDR3 has 14 residues. The ends were cut back, 4 bases at V and 4 bases at J, with 11 bases in the middle. In germline, CDR1 is SGHTA, CDR2 FQGTGA. The CDR3 nucleotides read TGTGCCAGCAGCTACGAGGACCCGTACAATGAGCAGTTCTTC. Translation: CASSYEDPYNEQFF.

V usage is TRBV6-4 and J usage is TRBJ2-1; TRBD2 aligns across 7 bases. The germline CDR1 and CDR2 sequences are MRHNA and SNTAGT. This CDR3 comprises 15 residues. The V gene end was trimmed by 4 bases and the J gene end by 6 bases; junction bases not matched to a gene: 9. CDR3 residues: CASSVLAEGPNEQFF. The CDR3 bases are TGTGCCAGCAGTGTCCTAGCGGAGGGGCCCAATGAGCAGTTCTTC.

The chain links TRBV6-5 to TRBJ1-5; D not resolved. The V gene's germline CDR1 is MNHEY and CDR2 SVGAGI. The CDR3 length is 14 residues. Trimming removed 6 bases from V and 5 bases from J, with 14 bases in between. The CDR3 coding sequence is TGTGCCAGCAGCCCAAAGCGCACCTATCAGCCCCAGCATTTT. Translated, it gives CASSPKRTYQPQHF.

The chain uses TRBV5-1 and TRBJ2-1; tentative D call: TRBD1 (5 bases). The CDR3 is 13 residues long. Per the germline V gene, CDR1 is SGHRS and CDR2 is YFSETQ. The V end lost 1 base, the J end lost 8 bases, and 10 bases lay between the germline ends. CDR3 amino acids: CASSLPQGHEQFF. CDR3 coding DNA: TGCGCCAGCAGCTTGCCTCAGGGCCATGAGCAGTTCTTC.

This clone was counted a few times. The gene calls are TRBV4-3 and TRBJ1-1; 8 bases align to TRBD1. The CDR3 has 19 amino acids. Germline CDR1 LGHNA, CDR2 YSLEER. V gave up 0 bases and J gave up 1 base; unmatched junction bases: 13. The CDR3 here is CASSQDPAGRGLGNTEAFF. CDR3 DNA sequence: TGCGCCAGCAGCCAAGACCCGGCGGGCAGGGGGCTTGGGAACACTGAAGCTTTCTTT.

This chain joins TRBV12-3 or TRBV12-4 and TRBJ1-3, with D uncertain. The CDR3 totals 13 residues. V lost 4 bases to trimming and J lost 0 bases, with 4 bases between them. This CDR3 is CASSSSSGNTIYF. The DNA for the CDR3 is TGTGCCAGCAGTTCCTCCTCTGGAAACACCATATATTTT.

The rearrangement links TRBV29-1 to TRBJ2-2; 11 bases map to TRBD1. The germline CDR1 and CDR2 sequences are SQVTM and ANQGSEA. The CDR3 spans 15 residues. Trimming at V came to 6 bases and at J to 4 bases, leaving 7 bases not matched to a gene. The CDR3 protein is CSVGTGGGSTGELFF. CDR3 nucleotides: TGCAGCGTCGGGACAGGGGGAGGTAGCACCGGGGAGCTGTTTTTT.

The chain combines TRBV5-1 with TRBJ2-5, with 12 bases identical to TRBD2. Unmatched junction bases numbered 2, after V lost 7 bases and J lost 4 bases. Germline loops: CDR1 SGHRS, CDR2 YFSETQ. CDR3 length equals 13 residues. The CDR3 protein is CASSSGGAETQYF. CDR3 DNA sequence: TGCGCCAGCTCTAGCGGGGGGGCAGAGACCCAGTACTTC.

The CDR3 DNA sequence: TGTGCCACCAGTGATTTGATGGAAGTGAACACTGAAGCTTTCTTT. As protein: CATSDLMEVNTEAFF. This sequence joins TRBV24-1 and TRBJ1-1; no clear D gene. The CDR3 has 15 residues. The germline V gene has CDR1 KGHDR and CDR2 SFDVKD. Trimming cost V 0 bases and J 0 bases, with 7 bases left between them.

V is TRBV5-1 and J is TRBJ1-1; 7 nucleotides align to TRBD1. The CDR3 loop spans 16 amino acids. V lost 4 bases and J lost 3; bases outside the gene matches: 12. From germline, CDR1 is SGHRS and CDR2 YFSETQ. The CDR3 here is CASSPLQGTMHTEAFF. The CDR3 DNA reads TGCGCCAGCAGCCCACTACAGGGGACAATGCACACTGAAGCTTTCTTT. The whole variable domain, filled in from reference TRBV5-1 and TRBJ1-1, reads KAGVTQTPRYLIKTRGQQVTLSCSPISGHRSVSWYQQTPGQGLQFLFEYFSETQRNKGNFPGRFSGRQFSNSRSEMNVSTLELGDSALYLCASSPLQGTMHTEAFFGQGTRLTVV.

This sequence joins TRBV7-2 and TRBJ2-1, with TRBD2 matching over 14 bases. CDR3 length: 17 amino acids. Unmatched junction bases numbered 5, after V lost 1 base and J lost 6 bases. Germline V gives CDR1 SGHTA, CDR2 FQGNSA. The CDR3 region is CASSLVWTSGRSNEQFF. The CDR3 DNA sequence: TGTGCCAGCAGCTTAGTGTGGACTAGCGGGAGGAGCAATGAGCAGTTCTTC.

The chain carries TRBV7-6 and TRBJ2-3; D remains ambiguous. This CDR3 spans 11 amino acids. V shed 6 bases and J shed 3 bases, with 4 bases lying between them. Germline lookup yields CDR1 SGHVS and CDR2 FNYEAQ. This chain's CDR3 is CASSPTDTQYF. CDR3 sequence (DNA): TGTGCCAGCAGTCCAACAGATACGCAGTATTTT.

The chain combines TRBV19 with TRBJ1-3; D ambiguous. CDR1 is LNHDA, CDR2 SQIVND, per germline (reference sequence). The CDR3 spans 14 residues. Deletions cut 3 bases from V and 4 bases from J, with 10 bases between. The CDR3 DNA reads as TGTGCCAGTAGTATCCCCAGGACGGGAAACACCATATATTTT. It translates to CASSIPRTGNTIYF.

The chain carries TRBV19 and TRBJ2-1, with 10 nucleotides matching TRBD2. The CDR3 totals 16 residues. CDR1 is LNHDA, CDR2 SQIVND, per germline (reference sequence). The V gene end was trimmed by 3 bases and the J gene end by 4 bases; junction bases not matched to a gene: 6. CDR3 in DNA: TGTGCCAGTAGTATGAATAAAGCGGGAGGGTACAATGAGCAGTTCTTC. This encodes CASSMNKAGGYNEQFF. The whole variable domain, remainder taken from reference TRBV19 and TRBJ2-1, is DGGITQSPKYLFRKEGQNVTLSCEQNLNHDAMYWYRQDPGQGLRLIYYSQIVNDFQKGDIAEGYSVSREKKESFPLTVTSAQKNPTAFYLCASSMNKAGGYNEQFFGPGTRLTVL.

The chain recombines TRBV6-5 with TRBJ2-2, with 9 nucleotides matching TRBD1. The V gene's germline CDR1 is MNHEY and CDR2 SVGAGI. CDR3 length: 15 residues. The ends lost 6 bases at V and 6 bases at J; junction bases unmatched: 8. The CDR3 region is CASSLQGANPGELFF. CDR3 sequence (DNA): TGTGCCAGCAGCCTACAGGGGGCCAACCCCGGGGAGCTGTTTTTT.

The rearrangement uses TRBV12-5 and TRBJ1-5; tentatively, D is TRBD1 (5 bases). The germline CDR1 and CDR2 sequences are LGHNT and FRNRAP. CDR3 length: 16 amino acids. The V and J ends lost 7 bases and 1 base respectively, with 17 bases between them. Here the CDR3 reads CASALRRGGSNQPQHF. Written as DNA, the CDR3 is TGTGCTAGTGCCCTACGCCGGGGGGGAAGCAATCAGCCCCAGCATTTT.

The DNA of the CDR3 is TGTGCCAGCAGCCCGCCGGGGGCCCAGCGGGATCGCAATGAGCAGTTCTTC. Protein: CASSPPGAQRDRNEQFF. This sequence joins TRBV7-9 and TRBJ2-1; perhaps TRBD2 as D (7 bases). Trimming took off 5 bases at V and 6 bases at J, with 23 bases between the two ends. This CDR3 contains 17 residues. CDR1 is SEHNR and CDR2 is FQNEAQ in the germline V gene (reference sequence).

This chain uses TRBV19 with TRBJ2-6; unclear D gene. Trimming stripped 1 base from V and 0 bases from J, with 4 bases between. The CDR3 runs to 15 residues. The germline CDR1 and CDR2 sequences are LNHDA and SQIVND (reference sequence). CDR3 residues: CASSIGNSGANVLTF. The CDR3 DNA follows: TGTGCCAGTAGTATAGGGAACTCTGGGGCCAACGTCCTGACTTTC.

The gene calls are TRBV3-1 (or the pseudogene TRBV3-2) and TRBJ1-6, with D uncertain. Germline CDR1 reads LGHDT; CDR2 reads YNNKEL (reference sequence). The CDR3 contains 17 residues. V gave up 0 bases and J gave up 2 bases, with 11 bases separating them. This CDR3 is CASSQDKGTPYNSPLHF. CDR3 nucleotide sequence: TGTGCCAGCAGCCAAGATAAAGGAACCCCCTATAATTCACCCCTCCACTTT.

Details on this clone: One end of the junction varies from germline; a read error may be responsible. The chain is built from TRBV6-1 and TRBJ1-1, with 7 bases lining up with TRBD1. This CDR3 has 15 amino acids. The V gene's germline CDR1 is MNHNS and CDR2 SASEGT. CDR3 coding DNA: TGTGCCAGCATTGAAGGGGGCTTAGGGAACACTGAAGCTTTCTTT. It translates to CASIEGGLGNTEAFF.